A single sample gave rise to the 29 T cell receptor beta chains below, sequenced in a study of early T cells in non-severe SARS-CoV-2 infection. TCRdb re-called the 5' RACE reads through MiXCR, storing one row per CDR3 protein. The sample records 30,000 or so distinct CDR3 sequences, under 7.5% being singletons. Material: whole blood. The receptors derive from an adult who was a healthcare worker with PCR-confirmed SARS-CoV-2 infection or an uninfected control (not recorded which).

Sample share makes this clonotype medium-sized. The gene calls are TRBV6-4 and TRBJ2-1; 10 bases are shared with TRBD1. V was pared by 4 bases and J by 8 bases, with 8 bases of the junction left unmatched. The CDR3 runs 15 residues. Per the germline V gene, CDR1 is MRHNA and CDR2 is SNTAGT. CDR3: CASSAEDRGVDEQFF. The DNA for the CDR3 is TGTGCCAGCAGTGCAGAGGACAGGGGGGTTGATGAGCAGTTCTTC.

V usage is TRBV6-2 or TRBV6-3 and J usage is TRBJ2-7; D not resolved. Germline CDR1 MNHEY, CDR2 SVGEGT. V was trimmed by 6 bases and J by 6 bases, leaving 21 bases between them. The CDR3 has 15 residues. For the CDR3, the DNA is TGTGCCAGCAGCCTACGTGTAGGTCGGGTCGGCGAGCAGTACTTC. It codes for CASSLRVGRVGEQYF.

This clonotype is medium-sized. This chain links TRBV27 with TRBJ2-1; D is perhaps TRBD2 (7 bases). The germline V gene encodes CDR1 MNHEY and CDR2 SMNVEV (reference sequence). Trimming pared 5 bases from V and 2 bases from J, leaving 16 bases between. The CDR3 is 16 residues long. Here the CDR3 reads CASSPRGGATYNEQFF. The CDR3 coding sequence is TGTGCCAGCAGTCCTAGGGGGGGGGCGACCTACAATGAGCAGTTCTTC.

This clonotype was seen a few times. V and J are TRBV10-2 and TRBJ1-1, with unresolved D. Trimming took off 10 bases at V and 7 bases at J, with 19 bases between the two ends. Germline CDR1 WSHSY, CDR2 SAAADI. The CDR3 sequence is 13 residues long. The DNA for the CDR3 is TGCGCCACGCGGGCTCCCGCGCTGAATGAAGCTTTCTTT. It yields the protein CATRAPALNEAFF.

This clonotype was detected a few times. The chain uses TRBV29-1 and TRBJ2-7; D unresolved. The CDR3 runs 12 residues. V was clipped by 4 bases and J by 6 bases, with 13 bases between them. Germline V gives CDR1 SQVTM, CDR2 ANQGSEA. CDR3 residues: CSVGGPGPEQYF. Here the CDR3 DNA reads TGCAGCGTTGGAGGACCGGGTCCCGAGCAGTACTTC.

This clonotype has more than one count but fewer than ten. The chain combines TRBV11-1 with TRBJ2-7; no clear D. The CDR3 totals 11 residues. Germline V gene sequence: CDR1 SGHAT, CDR2 FQDESV (reference sequence). Deletions cut 5 bases from V and 4 bases from J, with 6 bases between. The CDR3, as DNA: TGTGCCAGCAGCAACCAGTACGAGCAGTACTTC. This encodes CASSNQYEQYF.

At least ten counts were recorded for this clonotype. The chain is built from TRBV11-3 and TRBJ2-1; D remains unclear. This CDR3 spans 11 amino acids. The ends were cut back, 5 bases at V and 8 bases at J, with 7 bases in the middle. Germline loops: CDR1 SGHNT, CDR2 YENEEA. The CDR3 region is CASSPQDEQFF. DNA of the CDR3: TGTGCCAGCAGCCCTCAAGATGAGCAGTTCTTC.

This clonotype was recorded at least ten times. The chain links TRBV30 to TRBJ1-1; D gene unclear. The CDR3 contains 13 residues. Germline V CDR1 and CDR2: GTSNPN, SVGIG (reference sequence). Trimming pared 5 bases from V and 0 bases from J, leaving 10 bases between. The CDR3 DNA sequence: TGTGCCTGGGGACCGGGCCTGAACACTGAAGCTTTCTTT. Translated, it gives CAWGPGLNTEAFF.

The V gene is TRBV28, the J gene TRBJ2-3; D may be TRBD1 (5 bases). The ends were cut back, 3 bases at V and 5 bases at J, with 6 bases in the middle. The CDR3 extends over 12 amino acids. Germline V gives CDR1 MDHEN, CDR2 SYDVKM. CDR3 coding DNA: TGTGCCAGCAGTTTTAGGGGAGATACGCAGTATTTT. It specifies CASSFRGDTQYF.

This clonotype occurred many times. The V and J genes are TRBV3-1 and TRBJ1-2; D not certain. CDR1 LGHDT and CDR2 YNNKEL come from the germline V gene (reference sequence). The CDR3 is made up of 13 amino acids. V was cut by 1 base and J by 8 bases, with 11 bases left in between. This CDR3 reads CASSQGLSPGYTF. The CDR3 coding sequence is TGTGCCAGCAGCCAAGGTCTTTCGCCGGGCTACACCTTC.

The chain joins TRBV6-5 to TRBJ2-7, with 8 bases fitting TRBD1. Germline loops: CDR1 MNHEY, CDR2 SVGAGI. The CDR3 runs 15 residues. Unmatched junction bases numbered 12, after V lost 6 bases and J lost 5 bases. The CDR3 protein is CASRRRTGRRDEQYF. The CDR3 nucleotides read TGTGCCAGCAGGCGCCGGACAGGGAGGAGAGACGAGCAGTACTTC.

This clonotype showed up many times. The rearrangement links TRBV29-1 to TRBJ1-1, with D uncertain. CDR1 is SQVTM and CDR2 is ANQGSEA in the germline V gene. This CDR3 is 11 amino acids long. The CDR3 here is CGLWHDTEAFF. DNA for the CDR3: TGCGGCCTTTGGCATGACACTGAAGCTTTCTTT.

This clonotype occurred many times. The chain has TRBV28 and TRBJ1-1; weak D call: TRBD1 (6 bases). Trimming left V 6 bases short and J 6 bases short, with 20 bases between. The CDR3 has 15 amino acids. Germline V gene lookup returns CDR1 MDHEN and CDR2 SYDVKM. The CDR3 loop reads CASSRETGIWAEAFF. The CDR3 DNA reads as TGTGCCAGCAGCAGGGAAACAGGGATCTGGGCTGAAGCTTTCTTT.

This clonotype has just a few counts. V gene TRBV29-1 combines with J gene TRBJ2-1; the match to TRBD2 covers 8 bases. The V segment lost 3 bases and the J segment 1 base; nucleotides outside the gene matches: 5. Germline V gene data show CDR1 as SQVTM and CDR2 as ANQGSEA. The CDR3 sequence is 15 residues long. In DNA form, the CDR3 reads TGCAGCGTTGATCCGAGCGGGGGTTCCTACAATGAGCAGTTCTTC. It encodes CSVDPSGGSYNEQFF.

This clonotype occurred many times. The chain joins TRBV20-1 to TRBJ1-4, with a weak D call TRBD1 (6 bases). V was cut by 6 bases and J by 4 bases, with 15 bases left in between. There are 14 residues in the CDR3. CDR1 is DFQATT, CDR2 SNEGSKA, per germline (reference sequence). The CDR3 DNA sequence: TGCAGTGCCGGGGGTCAGGGGATTAATGAAAAACTGTTTTTT. This sequence encodes CSAGGQGINEKLFF.

This clonotype occurred many times. This chain links TRBV7-8 with TRBJ2-7; weak D call: TRBD2 (6 bases). The CDR3 loop spans 15 amino acids. The germline gives CDR1 SGHVS, CDR2 FQNEAQ. Trimming took 6 bases from V and 9 from J, leaving 24 bases between them. Here the CDR3 reads CASSILGLGLVGQYF. In DNA form, the CDR3 reads TGTGCCAGCAGTATCCTGGGACTGGGGTTAGTGGGGCAGTACTTC.

A few counts support this clonotype. The chain carries TRBV6-1 and TRBJ1-6; D is possibly TRBD1 (5 bases). The CDR3 sequence is 15 residues long. V was clipped by 6 bases and J by 9 bases, with 18 bases between them. Per the germline V gene, CDR1 is MNHNS and CDR2 is SASEGT. The CDR3 sequence is CASRKGLGGVSPLHF. The CDR3, as DNA: TGTGCCAGCAGGAAGGGACTCGGAGGTGTTTCACCCCTCCACTTT.

In its sample, this clonotype was seen many times. The chain has TRBV6-2 or TRBV6-3 and TRBJ1-1; D call uncertain. Germline loops: CDR1 MNHEY, CDR2 SVGEGT. V lost 3 bases to trimming and J lost 11 bases, with 10 bases between them. The CDR3 consists of 11 residues. The chain's CDR3 is CASSYGRRAFF. The CDR3 nucleotides are TGTGCCAGCAGTTATGGGCGGCGGGCTTTCTTT.

This clonotype ranks as medium-sized. This chain uses TRBV3-1 with TRBJ1-5; D is unclear. The CDR3 extends over 13 amino acids. V was pared by 0 bases and J by 5 bases, with 5 bases between. Germline V gene lookup returns CDR1 LGHDT and CDR2 YNNKEL (reference sequence). In nucleotides, the CDR3 is TGTGCCAGCAGCCAAGATGGGGATCAGCCCCAGCATTTT. It is translated as CASSQDGDQPQHF. The entire variable domain, with the rest obtained from reference TRBV3-1 and TRBJ1-5, is as follows: DTAVSQTPKYLVTQMGNDKSIKCEQNLGHDTMYWYKQDSKKFLKIMFSYNNKELIINETVPNRFSPKSPDKAHLNLHINSLELGDSAVYFCASSQDGDQPQHFGDGTRLSIL.

V usage is TRBV19 and J usage is TRBJ1-5, with a weak D call TRBD1 (6 bases). V lost 9 bases and J 7 bases, leaving 19 bases between the germline ends. The CDR3 extends over 14 amino acids. Per germline, CDR1 LNHDA and CDR2 SQIVND (reference sequence). This chain's CDR3 is CASTTGGSGQPQHF. The CDR3, as DNA: TGTGCCAGCACCACGGGGGGCTCGGGGCAGCCCCAGCATTTT.

This clonotype was observed a few times. The chain recombines TRBV12-3 or TRBV12-4 with TRBJ1-1, with TRBD1 matching 8 bases. This CDR3 spans 15 amino acids. V was clipped by 5 bases and J by 4 bases; unmatched bases: 9. CDR3 DNA sequence: TGTGCCAGCAGTAACGACAGGGGTAAGCTCACTGAAGCTTTCTTT. It is translated as CASSNDRGKLTEAFF.

The J gene is TRBJ1-1, the V gene TRBV30; D gene unclear. The germline CDR1 and CDR2 sequences are GTSNPN and SVGIG (reference sequence). V was cut by 4 bases and J by 1 base, with 4 bases left in between. This CDR3 contains 11 residues. CDR3 in DNA: TGTGCCTGGATGCAGAACACTGAAGCTTTCTTT. It yields the protein CAWMQNTEAFF.

CDR3 residues: CASSRGTERNTIYF. The CDR3 DNA is TGCGCCAGCAGCCGCGGGACAGAAAGAAACACCATATATTTT. The rearrangement uses TRBV5-1 and TRBJ1-3, with 7 bases lining up with TRBD1. The CDR3 loop spans 14 amino acids. V was pared by 4 bases and J by 5 bases, with 6 bases of the junction left unmatched. Germline CDR1 is SGHRS and CDR2 is YFSETQ.

A note on this clonotype: One base away lies a much larger clone, so this may be a sequencing read error. The chain has TRBV7-3 and TRBJ2-3; possibly TRBD2 for D (6 bases). The CDR3 contains 15 residues. The V gene's germline CDR1 is SGHTA and CDR2 FQGTGA. Trimming pared 4 bases from V and 7 bases from J, leaving 18 bases between. Here the CDR3 reads CASSSDLGGTNTQYF. CDR3 nucleotide sequence: TGTGCCAGCAGCTCCGATCTGGGGGGTACAAATACGCAGTATTTT.

This clonotype was found many times. The CDR3, as DNA: TGTGCCAGCAGTTTATCGATGGGCCAGCCTCTGATCTATGGCTACACCTTC. Its protein is CASSLSMGQPLIYGYTF. The chain uses TRBV27 and TRBJ1-2; no reliable D call. V lost 0 bases to trimming and J lost 4 bases, with 18 bases between them. This CDR3 region has 17 residues. CDR1 and CDR2 (germline): MNHEY, SMNVEV (reference sequence).

In this sample, this clonotype turned up many times. This chain links TRBV7-9 with TRBJ2-5, with TRBD2 matching over 8 bases. Germline CDR1 reads SEHNR; CDR2 reads FQNEAQ (reference sequence). CDR3 size: 16 residues. Trimming cost V 1 base and J 5 bases; bases outside gene matches: 9. CDR3 DNA sequence: TGTGCCAGCAGCTTAGGCCAGATAGCGGGACCTGAGACCCAGTACTTC. Translated, it gives CASSLGQIAGPETQYF.

Many counts were recorded for this clonotype. The rearrangement links TRBV20-1 to TRBJ1-6, with 8 bases matching TRBD1. The CDR3 is 13 amino acids. Germline values: CDR1 DFQATT, CDR2 SNEGSKA (reference sequence). The CDR3 protein is CSFQGADGSPLHF. CDR3 coding DNA: TGCAGCTTCCAGGGGGCTGATGGGTCACCCCTCCACTTT.

This clonotype was picked up many times. The rearrangement joins TRBV7-8 to TRBJ2-2, with 12 bases that match TRBD2. Germline values: CDR1 SGHVS, CDR2 FQNEAQ. The CDR3 is 16 residues long. The V and J ends lost 5 bases and 5 bases, in that order; junction bases with no gene match: 6. The CDR3 reads CASSRTSGIGTGELFF. The CDR3 DNA sequence: TGTGCCAGCAGCCGGACTAGCGGGATCGGGACCGGGGAGCTGTTTTTT.

This clonotype was observed a handful of times. The V and J genes are TRBV16 and TRBJ2-7; D not certain. The CDR3 has 12 amino acids. V was clipped by 4 bases and J by 9 bases, with 13 bases between them. Per the germline V gene, CDR1 is KGHSY and CDR2 is FQNENV. CDR3: CASSPEPEGQYF. CDR3 sequence (DNA): TGTGCCAGCAGCCCCGAACCCGAAGGGCAGTACTTC.